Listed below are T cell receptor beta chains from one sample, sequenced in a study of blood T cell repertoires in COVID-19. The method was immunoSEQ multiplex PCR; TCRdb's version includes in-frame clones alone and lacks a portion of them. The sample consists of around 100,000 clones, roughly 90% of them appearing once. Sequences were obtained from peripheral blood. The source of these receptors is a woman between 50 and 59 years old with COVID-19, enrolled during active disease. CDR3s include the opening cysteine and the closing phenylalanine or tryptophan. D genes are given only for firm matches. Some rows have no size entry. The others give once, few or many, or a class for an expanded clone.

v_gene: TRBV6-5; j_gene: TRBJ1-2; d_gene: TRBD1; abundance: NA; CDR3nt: TGTGCCAGCATATTCGACAGGGTGGGCTACACCTTC; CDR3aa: CASIFDRVGYTF
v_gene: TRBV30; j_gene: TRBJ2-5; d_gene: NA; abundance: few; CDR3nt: TGTGCCTGGAGTGCCCCCGGTTCAGAGACCCAGTACTTC; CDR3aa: CAWSAPGSETQYF
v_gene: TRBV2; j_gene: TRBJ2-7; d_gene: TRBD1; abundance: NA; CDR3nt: TGTGCCAGCAGCCCCAAGACAGGGACGTACGAGCAGTACTTC; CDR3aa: CASSPKTGTYEQYF
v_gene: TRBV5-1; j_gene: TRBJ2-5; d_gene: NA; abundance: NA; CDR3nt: TGCGCCAGCAGCTTGGGCCTGACAGCGGAGACCCAGTACTTC; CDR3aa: CASSLGLTAETQYF
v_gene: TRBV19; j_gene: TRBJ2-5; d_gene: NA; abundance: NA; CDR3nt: TGTGCCAGTAGTATTTTAAAATCAACAGGCCAAGAGACCCAGTACTTC; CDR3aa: CASSILKSTGQETQYF
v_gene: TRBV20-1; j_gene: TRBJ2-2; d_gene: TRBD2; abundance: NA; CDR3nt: TGCAGTGCTAGTACTAGCGGGGGGCTAAACACCGGGGAGCTGTTTTTT; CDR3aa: CSASTSGGLNTGELFF
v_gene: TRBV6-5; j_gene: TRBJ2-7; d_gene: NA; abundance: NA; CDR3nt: TGTGCCAGCAGGTTACAGCTGTACGAGCAGTACTTC; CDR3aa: CASRLQLYEQYF
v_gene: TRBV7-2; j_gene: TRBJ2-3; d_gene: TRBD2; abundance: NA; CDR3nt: TGTGCCAGCAGCTACAGACTAGCGGACACAGATACGCAGTATTTT; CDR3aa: CASSYRLADTDTQYF
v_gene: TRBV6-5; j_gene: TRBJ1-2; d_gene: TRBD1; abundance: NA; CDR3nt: TGTGCCAGTGACAGGGGGGTAGGGGGCTACACCTTC; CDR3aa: CASDRGVGGYTF
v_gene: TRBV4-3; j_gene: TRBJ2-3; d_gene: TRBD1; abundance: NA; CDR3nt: TGCGCCAGCAGCCAAGATAGGGGAGCGGGACAGGGTGTAGCAGATACGCAGTATTTT; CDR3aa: CASSQDRGAGQGVADTQYF
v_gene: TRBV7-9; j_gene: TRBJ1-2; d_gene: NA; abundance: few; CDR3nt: TGTGCCAGCAGCTCACTTTATGGCTACACCTTC; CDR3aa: CASSSLYGYTF
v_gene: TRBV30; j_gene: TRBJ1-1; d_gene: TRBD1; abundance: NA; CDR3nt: TGTGCCTGGAGTCCAACAGGGGGCTTTATCTTT; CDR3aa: CAWSPTGGFIF